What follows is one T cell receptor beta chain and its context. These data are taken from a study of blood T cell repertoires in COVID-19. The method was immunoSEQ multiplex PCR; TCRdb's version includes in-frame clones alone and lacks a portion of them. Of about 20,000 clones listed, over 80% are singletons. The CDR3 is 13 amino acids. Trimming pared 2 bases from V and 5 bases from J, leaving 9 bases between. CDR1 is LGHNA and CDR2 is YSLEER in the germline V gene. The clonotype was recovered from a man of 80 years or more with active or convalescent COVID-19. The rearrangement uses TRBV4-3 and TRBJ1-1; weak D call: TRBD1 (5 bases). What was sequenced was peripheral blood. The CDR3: CASSQRKGTEAFF. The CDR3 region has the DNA TGCGCCAGCAGCCAAAGAAAGGGGACTGAAGCTTTCTTT.